The present TCR beta chain was sequenced within a study of blood T cell repertoires in COVID-19. Study at large: Acute-phase and convalescent COVID-19 samples originated in the United States, Italy and Spain. T cells, B-cell-depleted T cells, or PBMCs supplied cDNA or gDNA.

This CDR3 is 15 amino acids long. With 0 bases removed from V and 5 bases from J, the gap between germline ends came to 13 bases. Germline CDR1 is SEHNR and CDR2 is FQNEAQ (reference sequence). Under the authors' procedure: Amplification of reference gene primers provided the estimated nucleated cell counts. Sequencing used immunoSEQ multiplex PCR; TCRdb keeps in-frame clones, though not all of them. That table furnishes V, J and clone size, whereas the DNA furnished D and trimming. The sample contains some 170,000 clones, about 91% of which appear only once. The clonotype was recovered from a woman aged 45 to 65 with acute or convalescent COVID-19. The genes are TRBV7-9 and TRBJ2-5, with a weak D call TRBD1 (6 bases). Sequencing was carried out using peripheral blood. The CDR3 is CASSLARLQGETQYF. The CDR3 DNA reads TGTGCCAGCAGCTTAGCGAGACTGCAGGGGGAGACCCAGTACTTC.